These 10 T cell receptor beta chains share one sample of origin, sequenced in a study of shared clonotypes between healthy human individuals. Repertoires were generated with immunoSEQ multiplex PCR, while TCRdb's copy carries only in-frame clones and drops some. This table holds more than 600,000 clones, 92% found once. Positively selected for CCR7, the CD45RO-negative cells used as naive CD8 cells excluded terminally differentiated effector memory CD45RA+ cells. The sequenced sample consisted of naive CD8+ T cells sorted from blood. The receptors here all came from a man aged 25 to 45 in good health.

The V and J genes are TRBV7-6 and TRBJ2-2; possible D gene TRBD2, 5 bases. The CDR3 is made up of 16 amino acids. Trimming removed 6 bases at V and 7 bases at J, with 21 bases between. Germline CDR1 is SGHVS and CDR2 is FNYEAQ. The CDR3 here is CASRLTGVDEIGELFF. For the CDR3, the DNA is TGTGCCAGCAGATTAACCGGGGTTGACGAGATCGGGGAGCTGTTTTTT.

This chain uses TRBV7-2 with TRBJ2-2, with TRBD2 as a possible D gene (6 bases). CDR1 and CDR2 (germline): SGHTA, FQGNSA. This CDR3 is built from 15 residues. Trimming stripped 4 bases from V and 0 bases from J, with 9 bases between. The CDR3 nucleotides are TGTGCCAGCAGCTCCTGGGGGGCGAACACCGGGGAGCTGTTTTTT. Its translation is CASSSWGANTGELFF.

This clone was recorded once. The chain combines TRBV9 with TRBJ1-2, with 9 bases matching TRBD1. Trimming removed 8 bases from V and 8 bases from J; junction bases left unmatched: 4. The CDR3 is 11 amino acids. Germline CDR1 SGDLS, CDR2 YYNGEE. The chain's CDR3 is CASRTGGGYTF. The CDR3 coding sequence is TGTGCCAGTCGCACAGGGGGCGGCTACACCTTC.

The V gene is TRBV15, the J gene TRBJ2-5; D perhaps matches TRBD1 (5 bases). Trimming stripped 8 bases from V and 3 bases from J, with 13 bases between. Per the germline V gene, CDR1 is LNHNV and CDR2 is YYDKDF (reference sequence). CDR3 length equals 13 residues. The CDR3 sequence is CATSGQGEETQYF. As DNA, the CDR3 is TGTGCCACCTCCGGACAAGGAGAAGAGACCCAGTACTTC. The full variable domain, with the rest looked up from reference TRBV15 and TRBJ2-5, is DAMVIQNPRYQVTQFGKPVTLSCSQTLNHNVMYWYQQKSSQAPKLLFHYYDKDFNNEADTPDNFQSRRPNTSFCFLDIRSPGLGDTAMYLCATSGQGEETQYFGPGTRLLVL.

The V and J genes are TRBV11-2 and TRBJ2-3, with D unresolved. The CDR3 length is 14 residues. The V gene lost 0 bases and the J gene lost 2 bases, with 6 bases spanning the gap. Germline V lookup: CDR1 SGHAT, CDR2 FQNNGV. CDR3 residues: CASSLDSNTDTQYF. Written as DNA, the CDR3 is TGTGCCAGCAGCTTAGATAGCAACACAGATACGCAGTATTTT.

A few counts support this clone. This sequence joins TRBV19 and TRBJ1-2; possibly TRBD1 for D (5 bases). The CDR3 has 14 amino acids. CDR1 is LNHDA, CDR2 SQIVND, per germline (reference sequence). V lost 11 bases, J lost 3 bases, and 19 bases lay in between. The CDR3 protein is CAPGDGQGDYGYTF. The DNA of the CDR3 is TGTGCCCCTGGGGATGGGCAAGGGGACTATGGCTACACCTTC. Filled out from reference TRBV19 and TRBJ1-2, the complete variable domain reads DGGITQSPKYLFRKEGQNVTLSCEQNLNHDAMYWYRQDPGQGLRLIYYSQIVNDFQKGDIAEGYSVSREKKESFPLTVTSAQKNPTAFYLCAPGDGQGDYGYTFGSGTRLTVV.

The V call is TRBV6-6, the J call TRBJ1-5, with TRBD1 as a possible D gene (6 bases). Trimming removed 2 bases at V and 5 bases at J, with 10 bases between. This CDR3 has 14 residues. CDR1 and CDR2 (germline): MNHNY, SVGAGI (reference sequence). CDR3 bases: TGTGCCAGCAGTTACCTGGCAGGGGATCAGCCCCAGCATTTT. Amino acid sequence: CASSYLAGDQPQHF.

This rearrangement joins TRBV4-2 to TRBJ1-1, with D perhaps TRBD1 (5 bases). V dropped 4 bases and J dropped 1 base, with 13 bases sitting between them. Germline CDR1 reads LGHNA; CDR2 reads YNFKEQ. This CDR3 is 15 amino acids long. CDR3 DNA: TGTGCCAGCAGCCCTGCGCAGGGCAGGAACACTGAAGCTTTCTTT. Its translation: CASSPAQGRNTEAFF.

The CDR3 DNA sequence: TGTGCCAGCAGTGAGGGGGGTATAGATACGCAGTATTTT. Translating gives CASSEGGIDTQYF. The genes are TRBV25-1 and TRBJ2-3; a weak D match, TRBD2 (6 bases). Germline lookup yields CDR1 MGHDK and CDR2 SYGVNS. Trimming left V 3 bases short and J 5 bases short, with 9 bases between. The CDR3 spans 13 residues.

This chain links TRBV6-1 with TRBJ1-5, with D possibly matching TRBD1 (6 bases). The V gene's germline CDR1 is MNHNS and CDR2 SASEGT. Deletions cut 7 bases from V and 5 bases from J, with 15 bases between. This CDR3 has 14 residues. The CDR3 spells CASKRTETYQPQHF. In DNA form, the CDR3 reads TGTGCCAGCAAGCGGACAGAAACTTATCAGCCCCAGCATTTT.